Shown below are 30 T cell receptor beta chains from a single sample sequenced in a study of T-cell reconstitution after alpha-beta-depleted transplantation in children. During its preparation, the TCRbeta library received unique molecular identifiers. TCRdb called the PCR reads again in MiXCR, with one record for every CDR3 protein. The sample holds about 58,000 distinct CDR3 sequences, less than 55% seen once. Source: PBMCs, mostly from graft donor cells, taken 360 days after TCRalphabeta/CD19-depleted stem cell transplant. The receptors here all came from a male patient younger than 18 who had a stem cell transplant for acute lymphoblastic leukemia, so the T cells may come from the graft donor.

The V and J genes are TRBV6-1 and TRBJ2-5; 7 bases align to TRBD2. This CDR3 region has 15 residues. Looked up from germline, CDR1 is MNHNS and CDR2 is SASEGT. The junction had 11 bases not matched to a gene; V was cut back by 6 bases and J by 4 bases. CDR3 residues: CASSPALREGETQYF. The CDR3 DNA reads TGTGCCAGCAGCCCTGCTTTGAGGGAGGGAGAGACCCAGTACTTC.

In its sample, this clonotype was seen once. V is TRBV19 and J is TRBJ1-5; tentatively, D is TRBD1 (6 bases). Germline loops: CDR1 LNHDA, CDR2 SQIVND (reference sequence). The CDR3 covers 13 residues. V was pared by 0 bases and J by 6 bases, with 6 bases between. The CDR3, as DNA: TGTGCCAGTAGTATAGACAGGGGTCAGCCCCAGCATTTT. It yields the protein CASSIDRGQPQHF.

The genes are TRBV20-1 and TRBJ1-5; D unresolved. V gave up 6 bases and J gave up 7 bases, with 13 bases separating them. The germline gives CDR1 DFQATT, CDR2 SNEGSKA (reference sequence). CDR3 length equals 12 residues. The DNA of the CDR3 is TGCAGTGCCCTCGAAGGGTCACAGCCCCAGCATTTT. This gives the protein CSALEGSQPQHF.

This sequence joins TRBV29-1 and TRBJ2-7; D possibly uses TRBD1 or TRBD2 (5 bases each). Germline assignment: CDR1 SQVTM and CDR2 ANQGSEA. V lost 3 bases and J lost 5, with 14 bases in between. This CDR3 spans 13 amino acids. As DNA, the CDR3 is TGCAGCGTTGATCAGGGTCGGGGCGACGAGCAGTACTTC. This codes for CSVDQGRGDEQYF.

The sample holds one count of this clonotype. The chain recombines TRBV7-8 with TRBJ2-7; D may be TRBD1 (5 bases). V was pared by 5 bases and J by 4 bases, with 12 bases between. CDR1 and CDR2 (germline): SGHVS, FQNEAQ. CDR3 length: 13 amino acids. The CDR3 region is CASSPETEYEQYF. CDR3 nucleotide sequence: TGTGCCAGCAGCCCGGAGACAGAATACGAGCAGTACTTC.

The rearrangement joins TRBV5-1 to TRBJ2-7; 9 nucleotides match TRBD2. This CDR3 is built from 17 residues. CDR1 and CDR2 from the germline V gene are SGHRS and YFSETQ. Trimming removed 2 bases from V and 2 bases from J; junction bases left unmatched: 11. In DNA, the CDR3 is TGCGCCAGCAGCTTTTTTCCAGCGGGAGGCCTGCCCTACGAGCAGTACTTC. Translated, it gives CASSFFPAGGLPYEQYF.

The CDR3 loop is CASSLSGTYNEQFF. The CDR3 nucleotides read TGTGCCAGCAGCTTAAGCGGGACCTACAATGAGCAGTTCTTC. This chain links TRBV7-3 with TRBJ2-1, with TRBD2 as a possible D gene (6 bases). The CDR3 runs 14 residues. V lost 1 base and J lost 2, with 6 bases in between. CDR1 is SGHTA and CDR2 is FQGTGA in the germline V gene.

This clonotype was seen more than once but under ten times. This rearrangement joins TRBV5-1 to TRBJ2-3, with D perhaps TRBD1 (5 bases). The germline V gene has CDR1 SGHRS and CDR2 YFSETQ. This CDR3 contains 13 residues. V lost 6 bases and J lost 2, with 10 bases in between. The CDR3 sequence: CASTPGSTDTQYF. For the CDR3, the DNA is TGCGCCAGCACCCCAGGGTCCACAGATACGCAGTATTTT.

This clonotype has only a few counts. The chain joins TRBV9 to TRBJ2-1; D uncertain. Per the germline V gene, CDR1 is SGDLS and CDR2 is YYNGEE. CDR3 length: 15 residues. Trimming removed 0 bases at V and 0 bases at J, with 7 bases between. In DNA, the CDR3 is TGTGCCAGCAGCGTAGAAGGCGTCTCCTACAATGAGCAGTTCTTC. It yields the protein CASSVEGVSYNEQFF.

There are a few counts of this clonotype. The gene calls are TRBV7-2 and TRBJ2-3, with 10 bases identical to TRBD2. Germline CDR1 and CDR2: SGHTA and FQGNSA. Trimming at V came to 5 bases and at J to 10 bases, leaving 15 bases not matched to a gene. The CDR3 length is 16 residues. The CDR3: CASSPPLAGEPAPQYF. CDR3 coding DNA: TGTGCCAGCAGCCCTCCCCTAGCGGGGGAACCGGCCCCGCAGTATTTT.

V and J are TRBV2 and TRBJ2-1; 10 bases line up with TRBD1. The CDR3 totals 14 residues. Germline V lookup: CDR1 SNHLY, CDR2 FYNNEI. Losses at the gene ends were 8 bases for V and 4 bases for J; bases not matched to a gene: 5. The CDR3 loop reads CASSRDRGYNEQFF. The CDR3 bases are TGTGCCAGCTCAAGGGACAGGGGATACAATGAGCAGTTCTTC.

This clonotype has more than one count but fewer than ten. This sequence joins TRBV4-2 and TRBJ2-6; TRBD2 might be the D (5 bases). The CDR3 length is 18 residues. The V end was cut by 0 bases, the J end by 0 bases, with 12 bases between. The V gene's germline CDR1 is LGHNA and CDR2 YNFKEQ. CDR3 in amino acids: CASSQDGSWSSGANVLTF. CDR3 coding DNA: TGTGCCAGCAGCCAAGATGGGAGTTGGAGCTCTGGGGCCAACGTCCTGACTTTC.

J is TRBJ2-5 and V is TRBV7-9; D remains ambiguous. This CDR3 has 15 amino acids. Between the trimmed V and J ends, which lost 1 base and 5 bases, there was a span of 14 bases. Germline V gene sequence: CDR1 SEHNR, CDR2 FQNEAQ (reference sequence). The CDR3 nucleotides are TGTGCCAGCAGCTTAGGGTCCCTCCCTCGGGAGACCCAGTACTTC. It specifies CASSLGSLPRETQYF.

This clonotype was observed a handful of times. The J gene is TRBJ1-4, the V gene TRBV6-1, with D possibly matching TRBD1 (5 bases). The CDR3 runs 11 residues. CDR1 MNHNS and CDR2 SASEGT come from the germline V gene. Trimming shortened V by 7 bases and J by 8 bases, and 8 bases separated the two germline ends. The CDR3 region is CASNNREKLFF. In nucleotides, the CDR3 is TGTGCCAGCAACAACAGGGAAAAACTGTTTTTT.

V and J are TRBV20-1 and TRBJ2-1; D is uncertain. CDR1 is DFQATT, CDR2 SNEGSKA, per germline (reference sequence). V was pared by 0 bases and J by 7 bases, with 10 bases between. The length of the CDR3 is 13 residues. In nucleotides, the CDR3 is TGCAGTGCTAGAGATAGTATGACGAATGAGCAGTTCTTC. Translation: CSARDSMTNEQFF.

DNA of the CDR3: TGTGCCAGTAGTATATGGGACACAGATACGCAGTATTTT. Residues: CASSIWDTDTQYF. The chain joins TRBV19 to TRBJ2-3; the D is unclear. V was pared by 2 bases and J by 2 bases, with 5 bases between. CDR3 size: 13 residues. Germline CDR1 and CDR2: LNHDA and SQIVND (reference sequence). The variable domain in full, completed from reference TRBV19 and TRBJ2-3, reads DGGITQSPKYLFRKEGQNVTLSCEQNLNHDAMYWYRQDPGQGLRLIYYSQIVNDFQKGDIAEGYSVSREKKESFPLTVTSAQKNPTAFYLCASSIWDTDTQYFGPGTRLTVL.

The chain has TRBV5-1 and TRBJ2-4; 8 nucleotides align to TRBD2. This CDR3 is 15 amino acids long. Germline CDR1 reads SGHRS; CDR2 reads YFSETQ. The junction had 9 bases not matched to a gene; V was cut back by 5 bases and J by 5 bases. CDR3 region: CASRISGLAENIQYF. In DNA form, the CDR3 reads TGCGCCAGCAGGATTTCCGGACTAGCTGAAAACATTCAGTACTTC.

The genes are TRBV5-4 and TRBJ2-6, with a tentative D call TRBD1 (6 bases). From germline, CDR1 is SGHNT and CDR2 YYREEE (reference sequence). CDR3 size: 16 residues. V gave up 5 bases and J gave up 0 bases, with 12 bases separating them. The CDR3 region has the DNA TGTGCCAGCAGTCCGAGGGGGAACTCTGGGGCCAACGTCCTGACTTTC. Its protein product is CASSPRGNSGANVLTF.

The V gene is TRBV29-1, the J gene TRBJ2-1; D possibly matches TRBD1 or TRBD2 (5 bases each). CDR1 and CDR2 from the germline V gene are SQVTM and ANQGSEA. The CDR3 sequence is 10 residues long. V was trimmed by 4 bases and J by 10 bases, leaving 8 bases between them. In DNA, the CDR3 is TGCAGCGTTGGGGACGGGGAGCAGTTCTTC. Encoded protein: CSVGDGEQFF.

This CDR3 reads CASSYPGGYEQYF. CDR3 coding DNA: TGTGCCAGCAGTTACCCAGGGGGCTACGAGCAGTACTTC. V usage is TRBV6-5 and J usage is TRBJ2-7; 7 bases fit TRBD1. The CDR3 extends over 13 amino acids. Germline V gene lookup returns CDR1 MNHEY and CDR2 SVGAGI. Unmatched junction bases numbered 1, after V lost 2 bases and J lost 3 bases.

The chain carries TRBV11-2 and TRBJ2-1, with D perhaps given as TRBD1 or TRBD2 (5 bases each). The V and J ends lost 4 bases and 4 bases respectively, with 8 bases between them. The length of the CDR3 is 13 residues. CDR1 and CDR2 (germline): SGHAT, FQNNGV. The CDR3 bases are TGTGCCAGCAGCTGGGACGGGTACAATGAGCAGTTCTTC. Protein: CASSWDGYNEQFF. Full variable domain (outside the CDR3, taken from reference TRBV11-2 and TRBJ2-1): EAGVAQSPRYKIIEKRQSVAFWCNPISGHATLYWYQQILGQGPKLLIQFQNNGVVDDSQLPKDRFSAERLKGVDSTLKIQPAKLEDSAVYLCASSWDGYNEQFFGPGTRLTVL.

The V call is TRBV28, the J call TRBJ1-1; TRBD1 aligns across 8 bases. Germline CDR1 MDHEN, CDR2 SYDVKM. After removal of 6 bases from V and 1 base from J, the junction contained 16 bases not matched to a gene. The CDR3 extends over 18 amino acids. CDR3 protein: CASRLRIEQGGRNTEAFF. The DNA of the CDR3 is TGTGCCAGCAGGCTTCGGATCGAACAGGGGGGGAGGAACACTGAAGCTTTCTTT.

The gene calls are TRBV28 and TRBJ2-7; 15 positions match TRBD2. With V trimmed by 3 bases and J by 3 bases, 15 bases remained unmatched. The CDR3 totals 20 residues. Germline-derived CDR1 and CDR2 are MDHEN and SYDVKM. The CDR3 DNA sequence: TGTGCCAGCAGTTTCCCCGTCTCCGGGACTAGCGGGAGGACGGTCTACGAGCAGTACTTC. Translating it yields CASSFPVSGTSGRTVYEQYF. Full variable domain (rest looked up from reference TRBV28 and TRBJ2-7): DVKVTQSSRYLVKRTGEKVFLECVQDMDHENMFWYRQDPGLGLRLIYFSYDVKMKEKGDIPEGYSVSREKKERFSLILESASTNQTSMYLCASSFPVSGTSGRTVYEQYFGPGTRLTVT.

This chain links TRBV5-1 with TRBJ2-7; TRBD1 aligns across 8 bases. The CDR3 runs 16 residues. Trimming took 0 bases from V and 4 from J; bases not matched to a gene: 9. CDR1 and CDR2 (germline): SGHRS, YFSETQ. In nucleotides, the CDR3 is TGCGCCAGCAGCTTGGAACCCGGGACAGGAGCTTACGAGCAGTACTTC. Translation: CASSLEPGTGAYEQYF.

V gene TRBV27 combines with J gene TRBJ2-2, with 12 positions matching TRBD2. Germline lookup yields CDR1 MNHEY and CDR2 SMNVEV (reference sequence). The ends lost 5 bases at V and 1 base at J; junction bases unmatched: 5. CDR3 length: 17 residues. As DNA, the CDR3 is TGTGCCAGCAGTCCCGGACTAGCGGGACAGAACACCGGGGAGCTGTTTTTT. It yields the protein CASSPGLAGQNTGELFF.

This sequence joins TRBV7-3 and TRBJ2-3; maybe TRBD2 (5 bases). Trimming took 1 base from V and 8 from J, leaving 7 bases between them. The length of the CDR3 is 12 residues. Germline V gene data show CDR1 as SGHTA and CDR2 as FQGTGA. For the CDR3, the DNA is TGTGCCAGCAGCTTAAGACGGGGTACGCAGTATTTT. This codes for CASSLRRGTQYF.

The rearrangement links TRBV7-3 to TRBJ1-2, with 7 bases that match TRBD1. Trimming removed 0 bases from V and 6 bases from J; junction bases left unmatched: 4. The CDR3 is made up of 14 amino acids. Looked up from germline, CDR1 is SGHTA and CDR2 is FQGTGA. The CDR3 sequence: CASSLTATGNGYTF. The DNA of the CDR3 is TGTGCCAGCAGCTTAACGGCGACAGGGAATGGCTACACCTTC.

The chain employs TRBV28 and TRBJ1-2; the D gene is possibly TRBD1 (5 bases). The V gene lost 2 bases and the J gene lost 4 bases, with 8 bases spanning the gap. From germline, CDR1 is MDHEN and CDR2 SYDVKM. CDR3 length: 13 residues. CDR3 loop: CASSLNRFYGYTF. DNA for the CDR3: TGTGCCAGCAGTTTAAACAGGTTCTATGGCTACACCTTC.

In nucleotides, the CDR3 is TGTGCCAGCAGTTTCCCTGGCAGGCTACATCCCTACGAGCAGTACTTC. This encodes CASSFPGRLHPYEQYF. The chain is built from TRBV12-3 or TRBV12-4 and TRBJ2-7; no clear D. The CDR3 loop spans 16 amino acids. The V end was cut by 3 bases, the J end by 2 bases, with 17 bases between.

This sequence joins TRBV29-1 and TRBJ1-3; possibly TRBD1 for D (6 bases). The CDR3 loop spans 15 amino acids. CDR1 and CDR2 (germline): SQVTM, ANQGSEA. Trimming took 6 bases from V and 3 from J, leaving 18 bases between them. CDR3 nucleotides: TGCAGCGTGGCTATGCTGGGGGGCGGTGGAAACACCATATATTTT. Amino acid sequence: CSVAMLGGGGNTIYF.